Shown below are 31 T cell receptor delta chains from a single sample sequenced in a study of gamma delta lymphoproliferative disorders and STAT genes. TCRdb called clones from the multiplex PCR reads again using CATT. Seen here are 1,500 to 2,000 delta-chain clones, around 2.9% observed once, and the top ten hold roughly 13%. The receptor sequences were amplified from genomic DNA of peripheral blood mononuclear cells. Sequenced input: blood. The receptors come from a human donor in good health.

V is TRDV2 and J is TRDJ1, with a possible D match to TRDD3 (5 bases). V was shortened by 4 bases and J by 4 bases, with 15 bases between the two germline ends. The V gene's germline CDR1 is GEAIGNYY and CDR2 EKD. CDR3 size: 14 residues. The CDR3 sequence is CACDKVPGGDKLIF. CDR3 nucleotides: TGTGCCTGTGATAAGGTACCAGGGGGCGATAAACTCATCTTT.

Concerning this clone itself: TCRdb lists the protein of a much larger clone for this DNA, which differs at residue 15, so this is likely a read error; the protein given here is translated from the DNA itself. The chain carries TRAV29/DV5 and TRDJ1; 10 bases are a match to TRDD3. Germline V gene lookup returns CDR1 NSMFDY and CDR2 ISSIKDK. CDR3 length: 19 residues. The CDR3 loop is CAASVPWVLGDLYTNKLIF. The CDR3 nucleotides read TGTGCAGCAAGCGTCCCGTGGGTACTGGGGGATCTCTACACCAATAAACTCATCTTT.

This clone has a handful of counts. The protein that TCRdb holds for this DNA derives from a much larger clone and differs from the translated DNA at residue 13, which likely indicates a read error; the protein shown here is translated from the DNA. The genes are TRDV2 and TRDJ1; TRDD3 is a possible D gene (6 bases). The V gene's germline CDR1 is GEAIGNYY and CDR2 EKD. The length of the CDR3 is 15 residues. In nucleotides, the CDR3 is TGTGCCTGTGACCCCCTGGGGATCGCCACCGATAAACCCATCTTT. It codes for CACDPLGIATDKPIF.

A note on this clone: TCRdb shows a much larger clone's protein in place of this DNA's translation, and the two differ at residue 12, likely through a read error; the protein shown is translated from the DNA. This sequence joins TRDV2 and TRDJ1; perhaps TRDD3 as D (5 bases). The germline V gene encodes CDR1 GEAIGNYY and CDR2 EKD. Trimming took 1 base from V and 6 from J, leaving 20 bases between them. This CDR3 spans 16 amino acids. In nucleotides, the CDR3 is TGTGCCTGTGACACGCTCGAGCTAAGGGGACCCAATAAACTCATCTTT. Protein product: CACDTLELRGPNKLIF.

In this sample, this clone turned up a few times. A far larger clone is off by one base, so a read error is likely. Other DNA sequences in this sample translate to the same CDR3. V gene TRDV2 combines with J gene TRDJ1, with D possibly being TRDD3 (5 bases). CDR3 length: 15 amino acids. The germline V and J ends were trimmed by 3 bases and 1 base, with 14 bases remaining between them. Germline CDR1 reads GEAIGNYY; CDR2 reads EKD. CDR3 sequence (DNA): TGTGCCTGTGACCCCCTGGGAATCGCCACCGATAAACTCATCTTT. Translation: CACDPLGIATDKLIF.

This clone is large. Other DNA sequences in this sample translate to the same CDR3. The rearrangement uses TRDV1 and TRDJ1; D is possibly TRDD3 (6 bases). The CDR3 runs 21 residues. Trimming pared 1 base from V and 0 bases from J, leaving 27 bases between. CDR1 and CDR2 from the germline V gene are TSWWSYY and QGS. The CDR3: CALGEPPPCLGGHQYTDKLIF. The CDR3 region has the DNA TGTGCTCTTGGGGAACCCCCTCCTTGCCTTGGGGGTCATCAGTACACCGATAAACTCATCTTT.

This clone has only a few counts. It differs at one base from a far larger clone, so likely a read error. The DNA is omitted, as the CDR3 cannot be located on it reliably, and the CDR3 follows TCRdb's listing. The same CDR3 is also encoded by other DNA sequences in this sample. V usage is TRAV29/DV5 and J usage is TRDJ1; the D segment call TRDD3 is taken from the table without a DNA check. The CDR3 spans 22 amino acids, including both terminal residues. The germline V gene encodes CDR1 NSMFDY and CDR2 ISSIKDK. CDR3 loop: CSVLLCGGRGLGDTANTDKLIF.

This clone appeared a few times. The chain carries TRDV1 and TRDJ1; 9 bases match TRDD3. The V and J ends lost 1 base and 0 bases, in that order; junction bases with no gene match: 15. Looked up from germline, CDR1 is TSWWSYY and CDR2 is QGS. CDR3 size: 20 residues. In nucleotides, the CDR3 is TGTGCTCTTGGGGAACGTAGATTCCTACGGGGGATACAGTACACCGATAAACTCATCTTT. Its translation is CALGERRFLRGIQYTDKLIF.

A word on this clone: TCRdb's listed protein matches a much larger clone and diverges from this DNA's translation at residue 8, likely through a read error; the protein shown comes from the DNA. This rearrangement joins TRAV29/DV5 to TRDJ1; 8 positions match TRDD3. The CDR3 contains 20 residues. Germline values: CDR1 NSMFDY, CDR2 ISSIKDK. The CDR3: CAPGAYESTQKGDNTDKLIF. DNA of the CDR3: TGTGCGCCAGGGGCCTACGAGTCTACCCAAAAGGGGGATAACACCGATAAACTCATCTTT.

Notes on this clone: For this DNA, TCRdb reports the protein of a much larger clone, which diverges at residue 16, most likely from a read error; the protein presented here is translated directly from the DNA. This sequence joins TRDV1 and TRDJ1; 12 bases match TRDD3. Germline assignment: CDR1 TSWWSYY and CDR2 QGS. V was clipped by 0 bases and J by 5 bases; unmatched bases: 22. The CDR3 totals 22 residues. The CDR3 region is CALGELQILPLTGGYTLDKLIF. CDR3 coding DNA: TGTGCTCTTGGGGAACTACAAATCCTACCCCTTACTGGGGGATACACATTGGATAAACTCATCTTT.

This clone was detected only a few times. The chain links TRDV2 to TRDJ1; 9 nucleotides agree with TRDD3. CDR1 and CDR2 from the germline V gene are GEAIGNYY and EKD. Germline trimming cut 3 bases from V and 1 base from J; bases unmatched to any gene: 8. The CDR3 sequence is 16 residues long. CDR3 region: CACDPGGSEGTDKLIF. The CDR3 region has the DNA TGTGCCTGTGACCCTGGGGGATCAGAGGGCACCGATAAACTCATCTTT.

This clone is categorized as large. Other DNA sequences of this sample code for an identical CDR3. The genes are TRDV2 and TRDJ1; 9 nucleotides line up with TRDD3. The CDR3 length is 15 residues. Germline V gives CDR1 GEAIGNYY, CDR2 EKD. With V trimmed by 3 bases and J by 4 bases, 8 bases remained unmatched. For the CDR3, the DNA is TGTGCCTGTGACTCTGTACTGGGGGAAATCGATAAACTCATCTTT. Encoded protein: CACDSVLGEIDKLIF.

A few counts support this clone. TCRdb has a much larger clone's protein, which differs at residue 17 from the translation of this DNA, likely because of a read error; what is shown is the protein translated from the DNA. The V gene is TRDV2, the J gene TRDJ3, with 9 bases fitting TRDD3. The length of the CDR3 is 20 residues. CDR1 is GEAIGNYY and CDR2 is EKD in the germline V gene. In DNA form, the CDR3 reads TGTGCCTGTGACACGATCGAACTGGGGGAAAGCTCCTGGGACACCCGACGGATGTTTTTC. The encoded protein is CACDTIELGESSWDTRRMFF.

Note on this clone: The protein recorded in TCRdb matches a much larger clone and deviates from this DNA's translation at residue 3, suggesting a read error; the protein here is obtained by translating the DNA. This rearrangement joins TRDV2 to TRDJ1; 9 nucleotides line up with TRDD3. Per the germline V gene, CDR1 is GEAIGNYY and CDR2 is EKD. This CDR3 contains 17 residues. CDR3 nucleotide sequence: TGTGCCCGTGACATCATGGGGGGGATACCGTACACCGATAAACTCATCTTT. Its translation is CARDIMGGIPYTDKLIF.

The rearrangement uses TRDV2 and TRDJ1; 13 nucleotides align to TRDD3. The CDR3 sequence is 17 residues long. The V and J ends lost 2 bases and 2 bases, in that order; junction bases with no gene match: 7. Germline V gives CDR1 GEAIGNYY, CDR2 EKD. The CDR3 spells CACDILGDTRGTDKLIF. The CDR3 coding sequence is TGTGCCTGTGACATACTGGGGGATACGCGGGGGACCGATAAACTCATCTTT.

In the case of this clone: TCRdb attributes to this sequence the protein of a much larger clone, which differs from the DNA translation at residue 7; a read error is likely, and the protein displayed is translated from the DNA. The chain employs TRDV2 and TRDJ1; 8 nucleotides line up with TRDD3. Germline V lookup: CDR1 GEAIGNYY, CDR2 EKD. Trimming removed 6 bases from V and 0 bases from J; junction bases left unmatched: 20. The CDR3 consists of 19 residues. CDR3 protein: CACSSLKKGYDEYTDKLIF. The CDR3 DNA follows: TGTGCCTGTTCGAGTTTGAAGAAGGGATACGACGAGTACACCGATAAACTCATCTTT.

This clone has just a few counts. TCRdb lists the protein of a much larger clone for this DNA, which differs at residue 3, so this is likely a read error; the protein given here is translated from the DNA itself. In DNA, the CDR3 is TGTGCCTATGACAAGTTGGGGAATAGCTCCTGGGACACCCGACAGATGTTTTTC. Its protein is CAYDKLGNSSWDTRQMFF. J is TRDJ3 and V is TRDV2; D may match TRDD1 or TRDD3 (5 bases each). The CDR3 is 18 amino acids. Germline CDR1 and CDR2: GEAIGNYY and EKD.

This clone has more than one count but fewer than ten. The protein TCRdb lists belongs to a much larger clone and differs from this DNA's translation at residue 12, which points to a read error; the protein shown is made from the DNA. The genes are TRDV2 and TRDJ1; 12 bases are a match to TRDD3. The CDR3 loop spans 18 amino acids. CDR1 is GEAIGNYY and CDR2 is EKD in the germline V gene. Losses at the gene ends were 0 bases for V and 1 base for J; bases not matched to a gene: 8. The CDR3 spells CACDTVRLGDTCTDKLIF. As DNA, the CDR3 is TGTGCCTGTGACACCGTGAGGCTGGGGGATACGTGCACCGATAAACTCATCTTT.

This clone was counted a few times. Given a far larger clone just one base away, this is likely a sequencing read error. CDR3 DNA: TGTGCCTTTCCCACGTTAAAGGTTCGGGTGTGGGCAGGGGGAAGGCGGGACACCGATAAACTCATCTTT. This sequence encodes CAFPTLKVRVWAGGRRDTDKLIF. The J gene is TRDJ1, the V gene TRDV3, with a possible D match to TRDD3 (6 bases). The germline V gene encodes CDR1 TVYSNPD and CDR2 GDNSRS (reference sequence). This CDR3 is 23 amino acids long. Trimming took off 2 bases at V and 0 bases at J, with 40 bases between the two ends.

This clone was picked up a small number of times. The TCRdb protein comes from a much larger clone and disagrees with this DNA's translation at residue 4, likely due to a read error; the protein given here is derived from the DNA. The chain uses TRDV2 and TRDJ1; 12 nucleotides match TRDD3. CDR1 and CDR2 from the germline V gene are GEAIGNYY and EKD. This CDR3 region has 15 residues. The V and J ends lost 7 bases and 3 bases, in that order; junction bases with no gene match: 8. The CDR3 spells CACVQYWGIPDKLIF. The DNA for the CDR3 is TGTGCCTGCGTCCAGTACTGGGGGATACCCGATAAACTCATCTTT.

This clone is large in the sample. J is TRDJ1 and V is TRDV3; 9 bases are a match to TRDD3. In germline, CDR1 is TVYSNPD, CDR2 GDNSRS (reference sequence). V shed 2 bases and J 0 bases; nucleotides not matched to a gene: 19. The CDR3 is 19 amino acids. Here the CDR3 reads CAFFPRSTGGALYTDKLIF. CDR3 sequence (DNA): TGTGCCTTTTTTCCAAGATCGACTGGGGGAGCCCTGTACACCGATAAACTCATCTTT. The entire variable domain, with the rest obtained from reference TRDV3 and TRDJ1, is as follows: CDKVTQSSPDQTVASGSEVVLLCTYDTVYSNPDLFWYRIRPDYSFQFVFYGDNSRSEGADFTQGRFSVKHILTQKAFHLVISPVRTEDSATYYCAFFPRSTGGALYTDKLIFGKGTRVTVEP.

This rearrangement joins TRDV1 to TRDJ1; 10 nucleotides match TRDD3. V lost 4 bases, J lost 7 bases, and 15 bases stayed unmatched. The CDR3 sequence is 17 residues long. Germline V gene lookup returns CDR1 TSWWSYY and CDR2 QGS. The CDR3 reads CALGVTWGIPTLGKLIF. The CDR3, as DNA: TGTGCTCTTGGGGTCACTTGGGGGATACCCACCCTAGGTAAACTCATCTTT.

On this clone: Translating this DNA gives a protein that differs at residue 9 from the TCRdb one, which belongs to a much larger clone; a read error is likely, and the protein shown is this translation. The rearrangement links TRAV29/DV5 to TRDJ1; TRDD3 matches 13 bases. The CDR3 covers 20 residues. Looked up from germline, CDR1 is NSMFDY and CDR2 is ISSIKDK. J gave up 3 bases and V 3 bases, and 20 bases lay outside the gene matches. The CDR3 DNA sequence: TGTGCAGCAATAACCCCACTCTCCATACTGGGGGATACGCGACCCGATAAACTCATCTTT. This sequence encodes CAAITPLSILGDTRPDKLIF.

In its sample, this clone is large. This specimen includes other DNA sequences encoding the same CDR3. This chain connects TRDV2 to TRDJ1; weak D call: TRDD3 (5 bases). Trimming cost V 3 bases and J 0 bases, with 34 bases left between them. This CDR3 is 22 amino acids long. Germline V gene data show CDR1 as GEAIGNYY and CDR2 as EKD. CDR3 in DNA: TGTGCCTGTGACCTAGGACCTCCCGACCGATGGGATCCCCACTCGTACACCGATAAACTCATCTTT. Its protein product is CACDLGPPDRWDPHSYTDKLIF.

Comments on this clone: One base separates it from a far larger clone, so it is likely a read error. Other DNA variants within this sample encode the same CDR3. The CDR3 spells CALGELPELGDDETDKLIF. The CDR3 DNA follows: TGTGCTCTTGGGGAACTACCTGAACTGGGGGATGATGAGACCGATAAACTCATCTTT. The chain recombines TRDV1 with TRDJ1, with 10 bases matching TRDD3. The CDR3 is made up of 19 amino acids. In germline, CDR1 is TSWWSYY, CDR2 QGS. V gave up 0 bases and J gave up 2 bases; unmatched junction bases: 12.

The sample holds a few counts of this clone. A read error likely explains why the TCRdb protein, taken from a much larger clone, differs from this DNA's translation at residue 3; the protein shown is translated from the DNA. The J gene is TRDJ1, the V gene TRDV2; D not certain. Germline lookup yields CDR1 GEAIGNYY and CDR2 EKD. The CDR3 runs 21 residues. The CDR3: CAYDTVESPSMRSPYTDKLIF. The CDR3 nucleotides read TGTGCCTATGACACCGTCGAGTCGCCGTCCATGAGGTCCCCGTACACCGATAAACTCATCTTT.

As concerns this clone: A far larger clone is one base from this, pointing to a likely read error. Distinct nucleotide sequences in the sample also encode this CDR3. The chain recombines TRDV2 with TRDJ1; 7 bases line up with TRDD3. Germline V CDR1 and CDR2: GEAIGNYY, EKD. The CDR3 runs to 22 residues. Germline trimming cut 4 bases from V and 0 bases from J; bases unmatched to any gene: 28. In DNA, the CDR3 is TGTGCCTGTGAGCTGCTAGGGGATAGGGTCAACAAGAGTCCGCGATACACCGATAAACTCATCTTT. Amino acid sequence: CACELLGDRVNKSPRYTDKLIF.

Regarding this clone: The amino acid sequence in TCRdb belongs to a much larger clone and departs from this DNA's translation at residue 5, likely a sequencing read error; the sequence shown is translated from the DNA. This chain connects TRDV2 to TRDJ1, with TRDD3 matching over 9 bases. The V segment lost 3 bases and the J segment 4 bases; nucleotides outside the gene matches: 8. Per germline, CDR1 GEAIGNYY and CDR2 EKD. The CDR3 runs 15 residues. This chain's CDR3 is CACDPVLGEIDKLIF. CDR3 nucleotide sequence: TGTGCCTGTGACCCTGTACTGGGGGAAATCGATAAACTCATCTTT.

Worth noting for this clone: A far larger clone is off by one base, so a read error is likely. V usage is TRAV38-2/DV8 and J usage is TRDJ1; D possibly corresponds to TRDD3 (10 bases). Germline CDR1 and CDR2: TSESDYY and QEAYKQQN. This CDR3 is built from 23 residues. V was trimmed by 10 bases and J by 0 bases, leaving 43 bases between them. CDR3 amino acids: CAHISVPRLPTVLGDRDTDKLIF. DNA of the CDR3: TGTGCTCATATATCAGTACCCCGCCTTCCTACCGTACTGGGGGATCGGGACACCGATAAACTCATCTTT.

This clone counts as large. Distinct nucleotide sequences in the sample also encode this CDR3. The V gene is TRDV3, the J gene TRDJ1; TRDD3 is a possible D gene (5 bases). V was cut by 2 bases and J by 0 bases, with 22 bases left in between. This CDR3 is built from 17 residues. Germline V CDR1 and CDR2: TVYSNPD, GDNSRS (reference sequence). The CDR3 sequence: CAFHPVDIWDHTDKLIF. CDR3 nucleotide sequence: TGTGCCTTTCATCCAGTGGATATCTGGGATCACACCGATAAACTCATCTTT.

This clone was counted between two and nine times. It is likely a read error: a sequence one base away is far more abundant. The CDR3 region has the DNA TGTGCCTGTGACCTAGGACCTCCCGACCGATGGGATCCCCACCCGTACACCGATAAACTCATCTTT. Protein sequence: CACDLGPPDRWDPHPYTDKLIF. The V and J genes are TRDV2 and TRDJ1; a weak D match, TRDD3 (5 bases). The CDR3 spans 22 residues. Germline V gene sequence: CDR1 GEAIGNYY, CDR2 EKD. V was cut by 3 bases and J by 0 bases, with 34 bases left in between.